This TCR beta chain was observed in a study of cytomegalovirus exposure and HLA in healthy donors. The PCR used 60 Vbeta and 13 Jbeta primers. The data were produced by immunoSEQ multiplex PCR, yet TCRdb's version contains in-frame clones alone and is incomplete. The profile shows around 150,000 clones, about 82% of them singletons. Germline V lookup: CDR1 PRHDT, CDR2 FYEKMQ (reference sequence). V lost 7 bases and J lost 4; bases outside the gene matches: 13. The CDR3 has 15 amino acids. The receptor was isolated from a man aged 25 to 45 in good health and CMV-seronegative. Specimen: PBMCs. The gene calls are TRBV13 and TRBJ2-7; 7 nucleotides agree with TRBD1. The CDR3 is CASNAGRTGGYEQYF. The CDR3 DNA sequence: TGTGCCAGCAACGCGGGCAGGACAGGTGGTTACGAGCAGTACTTC.